Shown below are 7 T cell receptor beta chains from a single sample sequenced in a study of CD8 T cells in ankylosing spondylitis. TCRdb re-called the 5' RACE reads with MiXCR, one entry per CDR3 protein. The table has around 150,000 distinct CDR3 sequences, about a sixth seen once. The material sequenced was blood, either unsorted or a sorted T cell fraction (not recorded which). Source of these receptors: a male donor with ankylosing spondylitis or in good health (not recorded which).

The sample holds a few counts of this clonotype. The chain has TRBV20-1 and TRBJ1-6, with D possibly matching TRBD1 (6 bases). Between the trimmed V and J ends, which lost 6 bases and 6 bases, there was a span of 12 bases. Germline V gene sequence: CDR1 DFQATT, CDR2 SNEGSKA (reference sequence). The CDR3 is 13 amino acids. The CDR3 loop is CSAYREFNSPLHF. CDR3 nucleotide sequence: TGCAGTGCGTACAGGGAGTTTAATTCACCCCTCCACTTT.

The chain recombines TRBV30 with TRBJ2-1; D is possibly TRBD2 (6 bases). The CDR3 contains 16 residues. Trimming shortened V by 1 base and J by 3 bases, and 16 bases separated the two germline ends. Germline-derived CDR1 and CDR2 are GTSNPN and SVGIG (reference sequence). Here the CDR3 DNA reads TGTGCCTGGAGTGGACTAGATCGACTCTACTACAATGAGCAGTTCTTC. This gives the protein CAWSGLDRLYYNEQFF.

Comments on this clonotype: Its ends do not fully match the called genes, so a read error is possible. This rearrangement joins TRBV11-2 to TRBJ2-1; the match to TRBD2 covers 10 bases. This CDR3 spans 17 amino acids. Germline loops: CDR1 SGHAT, CDR2 FQNNGV. CDR3: CASSLGLAASSYSEQFF. The CDR3 bases are TGTGCTAGCAGCTTAGGACTAGCGGCCAGCTCCTACAGTGAGCAGTTCTTC. Using reference TRBV11-2 and TRBJ2-1 for the parts outside the CDR3, the full variable domain is EAGVAQSPRYKIIEKRQSVAFWCNPISGHATLYWYQQILGQGPKLLIQFQNNGVVDDSQLPKDRFSAERLKGVDSTLKIQPAKLEDSAVYLCASSLGLAASSYSEQFFGPGTRLTVL.

A few counts support this clonotype. The chain employs TRBV7-8 and TRBJ1-2; D unresolved. CDR1 SGHVS and CDR2 FQNEAQ come from the germline V gene. The CDR3 is 13 amino acids. The V gene lost 2 bases and the J gene lost 5 bases, with 9 bases spanning the gap. CDR3 DNA sequence: TGTGCCAGCAGCTTAATGTCGAGTTATGGCTACACCTTC. It yields the protein CASSLMSSYGYTF. Full variable domain (missing parts from reference TRBV7-8 and TRBJ1-2): GAGVSQSPRYKVAKRGQDVALRCDPISGHVSLFWYQQALGQGPEFLTYFQNEAQLDKSGLPSDRFFAERPEGSVSTLKIQRTQQEDSAVYLCASSLMSSYGYTFGSGTRLTVV.

J is TRBJ1-3 and V is TRBV7-2; 8 bases map to TRBD1. J lost 0 bases, V lost 4 bases, and 2 bases had no gene match. CDR1 and CDR2 from the germline V gene are SGHTA and FQGNSA. The CDR3 is 15 residues long. CDR3 loop: CASSWDRSSGNTIYF. The CDR3 bases are TGTGCCAGCAGCTGGGACAGGTCCTCTGGAAACACCATATATTTT.

The table lists this clonotype with many counts. The V gene is TRBV20-1, the J gene TRBJ2-3; D might be TRBD2 (6 bases). The germline V gene encodes CDR1 DFQATT and CDR2 SNEGSKA (reference sequence). The CDR3 is made up of 14 amino acids. V lost 1 base to trimming and J lost 5 bases, with 13 bases between them. The DNA of the CDR3 is TGCAGTGCTAGAGCAAGCGGAGCGGGAGATACGCAGTATTTT. Its translation is CSARASGAGDTQYF.

This clonotype occurred a few times. This sequence joins TRBV28 and TRBJ2-7; TRBD1 matches 7 bases. CDR1 MDHEN and CDR2 SYDVKM come from the germline V gene. CDR3 length: 13 residues. The ends lost 7 bases at V and 5 bases at J; junction bases unmatched: 8. CDR3 sequence reads: CASILTGNHEQYF. CDR3 bases: TGTGCCAGCATTCTGACAGGGAACCACGAGCAGTACTTC.